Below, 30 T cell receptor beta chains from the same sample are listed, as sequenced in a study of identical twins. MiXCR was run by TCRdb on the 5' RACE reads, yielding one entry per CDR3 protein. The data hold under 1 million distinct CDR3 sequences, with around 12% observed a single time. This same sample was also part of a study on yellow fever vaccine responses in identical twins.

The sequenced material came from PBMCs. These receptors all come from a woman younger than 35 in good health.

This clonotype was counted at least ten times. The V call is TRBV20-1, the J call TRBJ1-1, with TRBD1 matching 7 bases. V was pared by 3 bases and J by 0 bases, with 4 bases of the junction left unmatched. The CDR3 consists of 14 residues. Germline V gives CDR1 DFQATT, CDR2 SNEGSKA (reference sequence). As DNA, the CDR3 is TGCAGTGCTAGTTTGGGACAGATGAACACTGAAGCTTTCTTT. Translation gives CSASLGQMNTEAFF.

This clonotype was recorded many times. The CDR3 spells CASSLRQGMNTEAFF. Here the CDR3 DNA reads TGTGCCAGCAGCTTACGGCAGGGCATGAACACTGAAGCTTTCTTT. The chain uses TRBV13 and TRBJ1-1; D is perhaps TRBD1 (5 bases). The ends were cut back, 2 bases at V and 0 bases at J, with 10 bases in the middle. The CDR3 extends over 15 amino acids. Germline CDR1 and CDR2: PRHDT and FYEKMQ (reference sequence).

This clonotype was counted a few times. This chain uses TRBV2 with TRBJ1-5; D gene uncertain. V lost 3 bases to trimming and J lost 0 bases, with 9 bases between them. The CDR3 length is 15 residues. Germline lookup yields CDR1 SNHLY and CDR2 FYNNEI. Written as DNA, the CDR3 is TGTGCCAGCAGTGAGATTAGGAGTAGCAATCAGCCCCAGCATTTT. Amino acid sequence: CASSEIRSSNQPQHF. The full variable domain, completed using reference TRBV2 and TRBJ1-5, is EPEVTQTPSHQVTQMGQEVILRCVPISNHLYFYWYRQILGQKVEFLVSFYNNEISEKSEIFDDQFSVERPDGSNFTLKIRSTKLEDSAMYFCASSEIRSSNQPQHFGDGTRLSIL.

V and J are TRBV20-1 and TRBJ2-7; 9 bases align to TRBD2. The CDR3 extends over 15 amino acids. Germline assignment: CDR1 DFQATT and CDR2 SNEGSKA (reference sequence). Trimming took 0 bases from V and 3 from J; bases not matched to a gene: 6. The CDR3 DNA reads TGCAGTGCTAGAGAATTAGCGGGAGTTGTCTACGAGCAGTACTTC. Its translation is CSARELAGVVYEQYF.

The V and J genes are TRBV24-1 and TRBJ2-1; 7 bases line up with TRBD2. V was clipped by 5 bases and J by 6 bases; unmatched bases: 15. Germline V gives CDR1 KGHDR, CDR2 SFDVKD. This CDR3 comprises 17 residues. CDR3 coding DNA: TGTGCCACCAGTGCCCCTCTTGCGGGAGTGTCTGGCAATGAGCAGTTCTTC. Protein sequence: CATSAPLAGVSGNEQFF.

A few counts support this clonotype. CDR3 amino acids: CASSDIRMGLAGGSNTGELFF. The CDR3 nucleotides are TGCGCCAGCAGCGATATTCGAATGGGACTAGCGGGAGGGTCGAACACCGGGGAGCTGTTTTTT. The rearrangement uses TRBV5-1 and TRBJ2-2, with 16 positions matching TRBD2. The CDR3 has 21 residues. Germline CDR1 reads SGHRS; CDR2 reads YFSETQ. Trimming removed 4 bases from V and 0 bases from J; junction bases left unmatched: 12.

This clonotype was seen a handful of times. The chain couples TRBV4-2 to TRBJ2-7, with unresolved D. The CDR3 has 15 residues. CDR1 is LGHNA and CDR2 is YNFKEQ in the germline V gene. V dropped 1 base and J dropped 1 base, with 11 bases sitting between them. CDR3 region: CASSQADGPSYEQYF. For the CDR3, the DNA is TGTGCCAGCAGCCAAGCAGACGGCCCGTCCTACGAGCAGTACTTC.

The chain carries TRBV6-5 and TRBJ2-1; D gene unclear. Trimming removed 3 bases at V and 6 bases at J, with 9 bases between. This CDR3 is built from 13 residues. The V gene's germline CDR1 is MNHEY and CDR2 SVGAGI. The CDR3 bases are TGTGCCAGCAGTTATGGGTTTAGCAATGAGCAGTTCTTC. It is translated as CASSYGFSNEQFF.

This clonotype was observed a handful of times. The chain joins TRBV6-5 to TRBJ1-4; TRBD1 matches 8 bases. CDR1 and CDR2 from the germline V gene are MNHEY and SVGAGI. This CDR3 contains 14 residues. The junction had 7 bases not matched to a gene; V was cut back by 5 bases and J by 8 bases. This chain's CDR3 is CASSNQGAREKLFF. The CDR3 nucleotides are TGTGCCAGCAGTAACCAGGGGGCTAGGGAAAAACTGTTTTTT.

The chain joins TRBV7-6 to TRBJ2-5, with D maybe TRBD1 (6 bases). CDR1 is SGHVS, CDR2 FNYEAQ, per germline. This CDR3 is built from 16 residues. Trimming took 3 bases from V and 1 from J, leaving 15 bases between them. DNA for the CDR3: TGTGCCAGCAGCTTCGGTGGACAGAGCCCCCAAGAGACCCAGTACTTC. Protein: CASSFGGQSPQETQYF.

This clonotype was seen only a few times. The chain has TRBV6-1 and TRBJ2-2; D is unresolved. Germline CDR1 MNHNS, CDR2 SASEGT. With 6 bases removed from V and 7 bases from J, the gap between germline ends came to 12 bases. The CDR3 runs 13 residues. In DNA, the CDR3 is TGTGCCAGCAGCGATAATGGAAGCGGGGAGCTGTTTTTT. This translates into CASSDNGSGELFF.

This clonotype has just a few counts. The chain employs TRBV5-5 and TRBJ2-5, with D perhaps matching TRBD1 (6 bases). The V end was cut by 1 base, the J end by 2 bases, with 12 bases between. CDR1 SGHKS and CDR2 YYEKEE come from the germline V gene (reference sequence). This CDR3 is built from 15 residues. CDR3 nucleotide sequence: TGTGCCAGCAGCTTGCAGGGGTGGGAACAAGAGACCCAGTACTTC. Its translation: CASSLQGWEQETQYF.

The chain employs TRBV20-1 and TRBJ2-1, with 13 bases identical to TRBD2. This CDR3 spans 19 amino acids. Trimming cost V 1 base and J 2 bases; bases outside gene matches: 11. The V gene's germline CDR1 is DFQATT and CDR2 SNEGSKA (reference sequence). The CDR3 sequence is CSARVRGTSGTRTYNEQFF. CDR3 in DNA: TGCAGTGCTAGAGTCCGAGGGACTAGCGGGACTCGGACCTACAATGAGCAGTTCTTC.

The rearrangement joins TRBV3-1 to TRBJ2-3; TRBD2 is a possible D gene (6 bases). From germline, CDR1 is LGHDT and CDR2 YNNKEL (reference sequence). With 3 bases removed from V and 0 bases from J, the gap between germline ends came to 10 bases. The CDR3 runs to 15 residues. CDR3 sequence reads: CASSHRRGSTDTQYF. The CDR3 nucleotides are TGTGCCAGCAGCCATAGGCGGGGAAGCACAGATACGCAGTATTTT.

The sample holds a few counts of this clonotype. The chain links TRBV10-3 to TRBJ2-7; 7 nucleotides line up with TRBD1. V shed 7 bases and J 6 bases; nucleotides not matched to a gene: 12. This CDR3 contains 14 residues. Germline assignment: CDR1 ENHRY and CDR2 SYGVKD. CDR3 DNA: TGTGCCATCACCTCAAGGGGACAGTCGGGCGAGCAGTACTTC. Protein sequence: CAITSRGQSGEQYF.

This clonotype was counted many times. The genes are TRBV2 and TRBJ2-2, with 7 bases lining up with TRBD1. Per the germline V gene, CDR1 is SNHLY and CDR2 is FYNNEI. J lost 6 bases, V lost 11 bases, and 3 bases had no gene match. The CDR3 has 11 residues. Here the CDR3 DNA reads TGTGCCCTTGACAGGGCCGGGGAGCTGTTTTTT. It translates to CALDRAGELFF.

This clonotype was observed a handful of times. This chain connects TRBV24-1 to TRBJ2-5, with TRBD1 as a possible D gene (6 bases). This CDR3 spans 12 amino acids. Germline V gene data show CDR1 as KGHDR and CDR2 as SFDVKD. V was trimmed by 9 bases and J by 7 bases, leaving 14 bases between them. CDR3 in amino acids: CATDSGVGTQYF. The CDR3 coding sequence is TGTGCCACCGACTCAGGGGTAGGGACCCAGTACTTC.

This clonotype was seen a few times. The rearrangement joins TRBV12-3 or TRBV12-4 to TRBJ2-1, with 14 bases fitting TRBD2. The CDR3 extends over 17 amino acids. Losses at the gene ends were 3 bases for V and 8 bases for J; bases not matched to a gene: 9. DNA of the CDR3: TGTGCCAGCAGTTTCCGAGGGACTAGCGGGAGCGGCGATGAGCAGTTCTTC. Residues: CASSFRGTSGSGDEQFF.

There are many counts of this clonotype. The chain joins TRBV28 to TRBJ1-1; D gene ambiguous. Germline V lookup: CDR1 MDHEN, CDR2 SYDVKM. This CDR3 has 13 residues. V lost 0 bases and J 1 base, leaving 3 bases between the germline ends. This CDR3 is CASSLWQNTEAFF. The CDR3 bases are TGTGCCAGCAGTTTATGGCAGAACACTGAAGCTTTCTTT.

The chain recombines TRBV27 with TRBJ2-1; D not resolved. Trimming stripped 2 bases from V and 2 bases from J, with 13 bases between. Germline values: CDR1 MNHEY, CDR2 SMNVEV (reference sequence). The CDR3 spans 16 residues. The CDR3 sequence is CASSLRIAGAYNEQFF. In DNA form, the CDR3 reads TGTGCCAGCAGTTTAAGAATAGCTGGCGCCTACAATGAGCAGTTCTTC.

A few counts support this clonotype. The CDR3 sequence is CASSLLEGSYTQYF. CDR3 DNA sequence: TGTGCCAGCAGCTTATTGGAGGGGAGCTATACGCAGTATTTT. This sequence joins TRBV7-8 and TRBJ2-3, with a weak D call TRBD2 (6 bases). The V end lost 2 bases, the J end lost 7 bases, and 13 bases lay between the germline ends. The CDR3 contains 14 residues. CDR1 is SGHVS, CDR2 FQNEAQ, per germline.

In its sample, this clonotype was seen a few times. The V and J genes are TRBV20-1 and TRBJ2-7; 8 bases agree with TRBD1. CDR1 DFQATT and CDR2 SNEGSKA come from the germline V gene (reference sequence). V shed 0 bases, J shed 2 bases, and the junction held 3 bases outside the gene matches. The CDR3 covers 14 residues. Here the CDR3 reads CSARDGQGTYEQYV. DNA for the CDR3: TGCAGTGCTAGAGACGGACAGGGAACCTACGAGCAGTACGTC.

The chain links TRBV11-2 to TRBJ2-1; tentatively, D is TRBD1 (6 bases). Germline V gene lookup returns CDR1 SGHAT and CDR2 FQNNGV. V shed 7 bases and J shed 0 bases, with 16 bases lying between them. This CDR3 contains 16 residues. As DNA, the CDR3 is TGTGCCAGCAAACCGGGTGACAGGAGCTCCTACAATGAGCAGTTCTTC. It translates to CASKPGDRSSYNEQFF.

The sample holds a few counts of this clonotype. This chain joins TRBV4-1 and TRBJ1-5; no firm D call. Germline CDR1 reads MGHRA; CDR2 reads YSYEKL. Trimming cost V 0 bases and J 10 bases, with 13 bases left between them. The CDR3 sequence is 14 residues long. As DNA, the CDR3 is TGCGCCAGCAGCCAAGATATGCCATCCCAACCCCAGCATTTT. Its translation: CASSQDMPSQPQHF.

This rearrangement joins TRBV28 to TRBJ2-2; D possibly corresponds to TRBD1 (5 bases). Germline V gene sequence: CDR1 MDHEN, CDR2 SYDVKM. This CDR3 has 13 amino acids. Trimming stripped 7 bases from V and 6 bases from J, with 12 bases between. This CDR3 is CASTQGTAGELFF. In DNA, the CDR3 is TGTGCCAGCACCCAGGGTACGGCCGGGGAGCTGTTTTTT.

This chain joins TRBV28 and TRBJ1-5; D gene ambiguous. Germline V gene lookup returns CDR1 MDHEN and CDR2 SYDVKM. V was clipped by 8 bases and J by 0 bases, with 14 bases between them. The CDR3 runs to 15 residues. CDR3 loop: CASHRTGYSNQPQHF. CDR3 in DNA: TGTGCCAGCCACCGGACGGGCTATAGCAATCAGCCCCAGCATTTT.

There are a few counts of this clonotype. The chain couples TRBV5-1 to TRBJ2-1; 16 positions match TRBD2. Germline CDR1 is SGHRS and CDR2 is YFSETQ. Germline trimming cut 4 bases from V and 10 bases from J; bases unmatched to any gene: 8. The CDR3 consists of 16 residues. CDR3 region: CASSEGLAGGRKEQFF. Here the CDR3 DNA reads TGCGCCAGCAGCGAGGGACTAGCGGGGGGGCGAAAAGAGCAGTTCTTC. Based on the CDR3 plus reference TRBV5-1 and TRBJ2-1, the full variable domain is KAGVTQTPRYLIKTRGQQVTLSCSPISGHRSVSWYQQTPGQGLQFLFEYFSETQRNKGNFPGRFSGRQFSNSRSEMNVSTLELGDSALYLCASSEGLAGGRKEQFFGPGTRLTVL.

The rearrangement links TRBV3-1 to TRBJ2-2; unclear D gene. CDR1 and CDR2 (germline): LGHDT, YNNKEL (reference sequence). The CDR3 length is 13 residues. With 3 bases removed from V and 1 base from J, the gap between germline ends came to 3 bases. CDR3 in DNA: TGTGCCAGCAGCCAGCAGAACACCGGGGAGCTGTTTTTT. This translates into CASSQQNTGELFF. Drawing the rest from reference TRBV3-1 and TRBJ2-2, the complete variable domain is DTAVSQTPKYLVTQMGNDKSIKCEQNLGHDTMYWYKQDSKKFLKIMFSYNNKELIINETVPNRFSPKSPDKAHLNLHINSLELGDSAVYFCASSQQNTGELFFGEGSRLTVL.

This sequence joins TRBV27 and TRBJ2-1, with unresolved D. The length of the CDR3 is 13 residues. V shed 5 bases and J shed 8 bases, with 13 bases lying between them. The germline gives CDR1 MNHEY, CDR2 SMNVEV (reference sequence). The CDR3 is CASSRIKVDEQFF. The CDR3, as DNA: TGTGCCAGCAGTCGCATCAAAGTCGATGAGCAGTTCTTC.

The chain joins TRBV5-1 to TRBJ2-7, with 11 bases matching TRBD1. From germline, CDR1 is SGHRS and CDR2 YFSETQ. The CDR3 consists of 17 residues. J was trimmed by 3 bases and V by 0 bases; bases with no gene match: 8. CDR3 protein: CASSLAGPGTGGYEQYF. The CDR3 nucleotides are TGCGCCAGCAGCTTGGCCGGACCGGGGACAGGGGGCTACGAGCAGTACTTC.